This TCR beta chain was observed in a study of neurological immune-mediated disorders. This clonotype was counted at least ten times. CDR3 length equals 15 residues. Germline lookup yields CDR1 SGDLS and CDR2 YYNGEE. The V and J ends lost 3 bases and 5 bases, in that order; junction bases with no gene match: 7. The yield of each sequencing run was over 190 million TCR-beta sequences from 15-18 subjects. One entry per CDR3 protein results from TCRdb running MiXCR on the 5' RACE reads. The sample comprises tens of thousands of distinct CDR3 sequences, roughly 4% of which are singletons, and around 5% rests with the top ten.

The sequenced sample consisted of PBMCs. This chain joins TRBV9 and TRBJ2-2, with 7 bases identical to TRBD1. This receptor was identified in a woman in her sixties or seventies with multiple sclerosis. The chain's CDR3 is CASSARTGDTGELFF. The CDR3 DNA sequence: TGTGCCAGCAGCGCGCGGACAGGAGATACCGGGGAGCTGTTTTTT.